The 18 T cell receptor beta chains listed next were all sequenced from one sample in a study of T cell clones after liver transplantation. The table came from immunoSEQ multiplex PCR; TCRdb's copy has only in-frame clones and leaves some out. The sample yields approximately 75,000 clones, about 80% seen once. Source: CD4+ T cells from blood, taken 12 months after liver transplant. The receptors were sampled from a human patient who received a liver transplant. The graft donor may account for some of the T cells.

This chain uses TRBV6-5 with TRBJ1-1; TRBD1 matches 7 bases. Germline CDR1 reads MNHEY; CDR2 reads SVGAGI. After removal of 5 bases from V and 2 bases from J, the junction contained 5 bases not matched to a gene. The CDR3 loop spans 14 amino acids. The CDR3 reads CASSRQGGNTEAFF. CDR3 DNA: TGTGCCAGCAGTCGCCAGGGGGGTAACACTGAAGCTTTCTTT.

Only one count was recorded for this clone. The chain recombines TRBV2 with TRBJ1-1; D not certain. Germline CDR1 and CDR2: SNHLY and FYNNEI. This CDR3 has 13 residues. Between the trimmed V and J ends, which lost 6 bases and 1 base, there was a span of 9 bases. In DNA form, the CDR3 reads TGTGCCAGCAGCGGGGAATGGAACACTGAAGCTTTCTTT. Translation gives CASSGEWNTEAFF.

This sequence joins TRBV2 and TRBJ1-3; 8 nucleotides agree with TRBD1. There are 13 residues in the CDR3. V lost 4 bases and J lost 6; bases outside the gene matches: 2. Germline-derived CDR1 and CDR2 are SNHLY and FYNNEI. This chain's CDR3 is CASSGTGLNTIYF. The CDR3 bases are TGTGCCAGCAGTGGGACAGGGCTAAACACCATATATTTT.

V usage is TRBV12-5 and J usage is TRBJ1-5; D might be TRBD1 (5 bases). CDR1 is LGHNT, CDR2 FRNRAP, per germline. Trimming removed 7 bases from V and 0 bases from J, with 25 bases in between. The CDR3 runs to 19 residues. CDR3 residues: CASAPPGWGKRYSNQPQHF. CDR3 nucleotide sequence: TGTGCTAGTGCCCCTCCCGGATGGGGGAAACGATATAGCAATCAGCCCCAGCATTTT.

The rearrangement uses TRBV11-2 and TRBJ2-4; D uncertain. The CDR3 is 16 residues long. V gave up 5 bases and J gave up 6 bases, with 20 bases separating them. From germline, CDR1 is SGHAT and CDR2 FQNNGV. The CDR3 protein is CASSPAPQRFLNIQYF. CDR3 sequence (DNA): TGTGCCAGCAGCCCAGCCCCCCAGAGATTCCTAAACATTCAGTACTTC.

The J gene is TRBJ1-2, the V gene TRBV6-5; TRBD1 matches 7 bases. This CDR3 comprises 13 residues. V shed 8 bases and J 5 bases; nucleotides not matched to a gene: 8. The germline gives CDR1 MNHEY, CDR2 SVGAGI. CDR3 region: CASGQGVTYGYTF. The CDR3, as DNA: TGTGCCAGCGGCCAGGGGGTGACGTATGGCTACACCTTC.

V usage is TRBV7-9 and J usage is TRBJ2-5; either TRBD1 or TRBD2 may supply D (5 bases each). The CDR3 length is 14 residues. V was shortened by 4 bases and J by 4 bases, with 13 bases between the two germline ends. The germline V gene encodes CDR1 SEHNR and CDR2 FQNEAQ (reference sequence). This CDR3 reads CASSSGSGGETQYF. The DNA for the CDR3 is TGTGCCAGCAGCTCGGGGAGTGGGGGAGAGACCCAGTACTTC.

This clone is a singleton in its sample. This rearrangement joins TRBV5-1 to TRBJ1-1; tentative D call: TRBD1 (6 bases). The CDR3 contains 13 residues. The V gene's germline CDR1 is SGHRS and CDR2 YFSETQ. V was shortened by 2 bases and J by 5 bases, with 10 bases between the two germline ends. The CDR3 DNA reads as TGCGCCAGCAGCTTACAGGGTAAGACTGAAGCTTTCTTT. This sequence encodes CASSLQGKTEAFF.

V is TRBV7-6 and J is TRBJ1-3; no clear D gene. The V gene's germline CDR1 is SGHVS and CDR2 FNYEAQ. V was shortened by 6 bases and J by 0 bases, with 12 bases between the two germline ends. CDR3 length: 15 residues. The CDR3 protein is CASSPNWNSGNTIYF. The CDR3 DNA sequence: TGTGCCAGCAGTCCTAATTGGAACTCTGGAAACACCATATATTTT.

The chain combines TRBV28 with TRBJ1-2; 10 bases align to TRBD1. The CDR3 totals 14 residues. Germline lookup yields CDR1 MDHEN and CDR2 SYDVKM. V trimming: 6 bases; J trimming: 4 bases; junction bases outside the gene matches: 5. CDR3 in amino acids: CASSLGQGVYGYTF. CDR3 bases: TGTGCCAGCAGCCTAGGACAGGGGGTCTATGGCTACACCTTC.

The CDR3 DNA reads as TGCGCCAGCAAAGGTGGGGGAGCCAAAAACATTCAGTACTTC. Its translation: CASKGGGAKNIQYF. V is TRBV5-1 and J is TRBJ2-4, with D perhaps TRBD1 or TRBD2 (5 bases each). CDR1 and CDR2 from the germline V gene are SGHRS and YFSETQ. With 6 bases removed from V and 0 bases from J, the gap between germline ends came to 10 bases. The length of the CDR3 is 14 residues.

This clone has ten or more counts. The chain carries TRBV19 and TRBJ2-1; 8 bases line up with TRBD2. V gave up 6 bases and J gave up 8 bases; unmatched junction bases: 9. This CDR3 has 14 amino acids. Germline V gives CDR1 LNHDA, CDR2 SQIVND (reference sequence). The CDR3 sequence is CASRSQAGAYEQFF. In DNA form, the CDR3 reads TGTGCCAGTAGATCCCAAGCGGGAGCGTATGAGCAGTTCTTC. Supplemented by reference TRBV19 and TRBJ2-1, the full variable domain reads DGGITQSPKYLFRKEGQNVTLSCEQNLNHDAMYWYRQDPGQGLRLIYYSQIVNDFQKGDIAEGYSVSREKKESFPLTVTSAQKNPTAFYLCASRSQAGAYEQFFGPGTRLTVL.

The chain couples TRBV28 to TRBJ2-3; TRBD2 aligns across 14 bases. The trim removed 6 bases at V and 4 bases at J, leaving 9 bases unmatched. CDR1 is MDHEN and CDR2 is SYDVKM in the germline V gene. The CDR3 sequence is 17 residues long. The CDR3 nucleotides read TGTGCCAGCAGCTTCACCGGGACTAGCGGGAGTGCAGATACGCAGTATTTT. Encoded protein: CASSFTGTSGSADTQYF.

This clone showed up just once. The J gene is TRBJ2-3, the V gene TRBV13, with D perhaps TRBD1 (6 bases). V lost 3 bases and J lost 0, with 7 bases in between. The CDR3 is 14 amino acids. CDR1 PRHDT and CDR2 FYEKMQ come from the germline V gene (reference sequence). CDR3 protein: CASSFGQSTDTQYF. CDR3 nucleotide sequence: TGTGCCAGCAGCTTCGGACAGAGCACAGATACGCAGTATTTT.

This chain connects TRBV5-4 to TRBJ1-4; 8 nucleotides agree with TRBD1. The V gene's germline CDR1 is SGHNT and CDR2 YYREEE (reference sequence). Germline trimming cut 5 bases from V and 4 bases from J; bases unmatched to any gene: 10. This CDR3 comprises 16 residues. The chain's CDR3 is CASSPDRGRGNEKLFF. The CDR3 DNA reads TGTGCCAGCAGTCCAGACAGGGGCCGGGGTAATGAAAAACTGTTTTTT.

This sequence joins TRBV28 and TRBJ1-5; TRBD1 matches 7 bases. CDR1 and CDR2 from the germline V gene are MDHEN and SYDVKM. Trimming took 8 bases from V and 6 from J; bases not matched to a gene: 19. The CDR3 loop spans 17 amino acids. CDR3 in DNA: TGTGCCAGCTCCTCAATCCAGGGGGGGGGCGACGGTCAGCCCCAGCATTTT. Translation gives CASSSIQGGGDGQPQHF.

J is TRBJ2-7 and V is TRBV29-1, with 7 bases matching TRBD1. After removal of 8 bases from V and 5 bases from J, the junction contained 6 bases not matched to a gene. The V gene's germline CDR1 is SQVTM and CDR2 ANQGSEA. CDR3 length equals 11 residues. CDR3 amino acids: CSTRGGNEQYF. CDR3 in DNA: TGCAGCACCAGAGGGGGCAACGAGCAGTACTTC.

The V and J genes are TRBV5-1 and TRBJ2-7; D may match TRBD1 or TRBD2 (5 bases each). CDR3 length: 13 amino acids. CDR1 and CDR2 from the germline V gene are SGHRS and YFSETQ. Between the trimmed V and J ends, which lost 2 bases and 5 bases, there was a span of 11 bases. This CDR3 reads CASSFSGGHEQYF. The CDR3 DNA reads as TGCGCCAGCAGCTTCTCTGGGGGACACGAGCAGTACTTC.